These T cell receptor beta chains were read from a single sample in a study of blood T cell repertoires in COVID-19. Repertoires were generated with immunoSEQ multiplex PCR, while TCRdb's copy carries only in-frame clones and drops some. The sample has about 300,000 clones; approximately 84% are singletons. Sequencing was done on a sample of PBMCs or T cells enriched from blood (not recorded which). The receptors stem from a man under 40 who had recovered from COVID-19. The CDR3 runs from the conserved cysteine through the conserved F or W. A D gene is named only where the DNA matches it firmly. Where a row states a size, it is once, few, many or the class of an expanded clone; other rows omit it.

CDR3aa | CDR3nt | j_gene | v_gene | abundance | len | d_gene
CASSYLGDRDYEQFF | TGTGCCAGCAGTTACTTAGGGGACAGGGACTATGAGCAGTTCTTC | TRBJ2-1 | TRBV6-5 | . | 15 | TRBD1
CATSRGVWGGRGGELFF | TGTGCCACCAGTAGAGGTGTATGGGGGGGGAGGGGCGGGGAGCTGTTTTTT | TRBJ2-2 | TRBV24-1 | once | 17 | TRBD2
CASSLGGDASEAFF | TGCGCCAGCAGCTTGGGCGGGGATGCCTCTGAAGCTTTCTTT | TRBJ1-1 | TRBV5-1 | . | 14 | .
CASSGTGKRNQPQHF | TGTGCCAGCAGTGGGACAGGGAAGAGGAATCAGCCCCAGCATTTT | TRBJ1-5 | TRBV2 | . | 15 | TRBD1
CASGLSGEKLFF | TGTGCCAGCGGCCTTTCGGGAGAAAAACTGTTTTTT | TRBJ1-4 | TRBV6-5 | . | 12 | .
CASVGQGSYEQYF | TGTGCCAGCGTGGGACAGGGCTCCTACGAGCAGTACTTC | TRBJ2-7 | TRBV11-2 | . | 13 | TRBD1
CATTAVQETQYF | TGTGCCACTACAGCGGTACAAGAGACCCAGTACTTC | TRBJ2-5 | TRBV7-9 | . | 12 | .
CATSRNRDRVLGTQYF | TGTGCCACCAGCAGGAACCGGGACAGGGTCCTAGGTACGCAGTATTTT | TRBJ2-3 | TRBV15 | . | 16 | TRBD1
CATSAGTGDGETQYF | TGTGCCACCAGCGCCGGGACAGGGGATGGAGAGACCCAGTACTTC | TRBJ2-5 | TRBV15 | once | 15 | TRBD1
CASSQGWQEEQYF | TGCGCCAGCAGCCAAGGATGGCAGGAAGAGCAGTACTTC | TRBJ2-7 | TRBV4-1 | . | 13 | .
CASTWTGPEQPQHF | TGTGCCAGTACCTGGACAGGCCCCGAACAGCCCCAGCATTTT | TRBJ1-5 | TRBV19 | . | 14 | TRBD1
CASSQVQGSPLHF | TGTGCCAGCAGCCAAGTTCAGGGTTCACCCCTCCACTTT | TRBJ1-6 | TRBV4-2 | . | 13 | .
CATQKGPRGEQYF | TGTGCCACACAGAAAGGCCCGCGGGGCGAGCAGTACTTC | TRBJ2-7 | TRBV10-3 | . | 13 | .
CASSLRTGRPYNEQFF | TGTGCCAGCAGCCTTCGGACTGGAAGACCCTACAATGAGCAGTTCTTC | TRBJ2-1 | TRBV3-1/TRBV3-2 | . | 16 | .
CASSRERARSDTQYF | TGTGCCAGCAGCCGAGAGAGGGCTCGGTCAGATACGCAGTATTTT | TRBJ2-3 | TRBV7-8 | . | 15 | .
CASSLAGVGGSEQYF | TGTGCCAGCAGCTTAGCGGGGGTCGGGGGAAGCGAGCAGTACTTC | TRBJ2-7 | TRBV7-2 | . | 15 | .
CASSSHGKQETQYF | TGTGCCAGCAGTTCGCACGGGAAGCAAGAGACCCAGTACTTC | TRBJ2-5 | TRBV27 | . | 14 | .
CASEALSSYEQYF | TGTGCCAGCGAGGCCCTCAGCTCCTACGAGCAGTACTTC | TRBJ2-7 | TRBV2 | . | 13 | .
CSVDQGMEQYF | TGCAGCGTTGACCAGGGTATGGAGCAGTACTTC | TRBJ2-7 | TRBV29-1 | . | 11 | .
CASSLAGSPPDNEQFF | TGTGCCAGCAGCCTAGCGGGGAGCCCTCCCGACAATGAGCAGTTCTTC | TRBJ2-1 | TRBV7-6 | . | 16 | TRBD2
CASSHTSGGTDTQYF | TGTGCCAGCAGCCACACTAGCGGGGGAACAGATACGCAGTATTTT | TRBJ2-3 | TRBV3-1/TRBV3-2 | . | 15 | TRBD2
CATSERDEQYF | TGTGCCACCAGTGAGCGAGACGAGCAGTACTTC | TRBJ2-7 | TRBV24-1 | once | 11 | .
CATSDPQGAGETQYF | TGTGCCACCAGTGATCCACAGGGGGCGGGGGAGACCCAGTACTTC | TRBJ2-5 | TRBV24-1 | once | 15 | TRBD1
CASSEKGVRIGINYEQYF | TGTGCCAGCAGTGAAAAAGGGGTCAGAATAGGCATTAACTACGAGCAGTACTTC | TRBJ2-7 | TRBV6-1 | . | 18 | .
CAISESAEKLFF | TGTGCCATCAGTGAGTCGGCTGAAAAACTGTTTTTT | TRBJ1-4 | TRBV10-3 | once | 12 | .
CASSLGGQPQHF | TGTGCCAGCAGCCTGGGAGGTCAGCCCCAGCATTTT | TRBJ1-5 | TRBV13 | . | 12 | .
CASSLRGAVGETQYF | TGCGCCAGCAGCCTTAGAGGCGCGGTGGGAGAGACCCAGTACTTC | TRBJ2-5 | TRBV5-1 | once | 15 | .
CASSLGTANYGYTF | TGTGCCAGCAGCCTAGGGACAGCTAACTATGGCTACACCTTC | TRBJ1-2 | TRBV7-2 | few | 14 | TRBD1
CASSLGGGRPTSYEQYF | TGTGCCAGCAGCTTGGGAGGCGGGAGGCCAACCTCCTACGAGCAGTACTTC | TRBJ2-7 | TRBV5-6 | . | 17 | TRBD2
CASSFSGTGVLYGYTF | TGTGCCAGCAGTTTCTCCGGGACAGGGGTTCTCTATGGCTACACCTTC | TRBJ1-2 | TRBV27 | . | 16 | TRBD1
CASSPTGFHGYTF | TGTGCCAGCAGCCCAACAGGGTTCCATGGCTACACCTTC | TRBJ1-2 | TRBV28 | . | 13 | .
CASSQPTRDPSYEQYF | TGTGCCAGCAGCCAGCCGACTAGGGATCCCTCCTACGAGCAGTACTTC | TRBJ2-7 | TRBV14 | . | 16 | .
CASSLNRAMNEKLFF | TGTGCCAGCAGCCTAAACAGGGCGATGAATGAAAAACTGTTTTTT | TRBJ1-4 | TRBV7-2 | . | 15 | .
CASRGAKETQYF | TGTGCCAGCAGGGGGGCAAAAGAGACCCAGTACTTC | TRBJ2-5 | TRBV12-3/TRBV12-4 | . | 12 | .
CASSENRVTGNGNTIYF | TGTGCCAGTTCTGAAAACCGGGTGACAGGGAATGGAAACACCATATATTTT | TRBJ1-3 | TRBV3-1/TRBV3-2 | . | 17 | TRBD1
CAWIQAGRETQYF | TGTGCCTGGATCCAAGCCGGTCGAGAGACCCAGTACTTC | TRBJ2-5 | TRBV30 | . | 13 | .
CAISGPGDGEHNNSPLHF | TGTGCCATCAGTGGACCGGGGGATGGGGAGCATAATAATTCACCCCTCCACTTT | TRBJ1-6 | TRBV10-3 | . | 18 | .
CASGQSQETQYF | TGTGCCAGCGGACAGTCACAAGAGACCCAGTACTTC | TRBJ2-5 | TRBV12-3/TRBV12-4 | once | 12 | .
CASSRPGQDGSPLHF | TGTGCCAGCAGTCGCCCGGGACAGGACGGCTCACCCCTCCACTTT | TRBJ1-6 | TRBV6-1 | . | 15 | TRBD1
CASSLTRPSSYGYTF | TGTGCCAGCAGCCTCACGAGGCCTTCGAGCTATGGCTACACCTTC | TRBJ1-2 | TRBV7-2 | few | 15 | .
CASSLRVDQPQHF | TGTGCCAGCAGTTTACGGGTAGATCAGCCCCAGCATTTT | TRBJ1-5 | TRBV28 | . | 13 | .
CASSLEESYGYTF | TGTGCCAGCAGCTTGGAGGAGTCCTATGGCTACACCTTC | TRBJ1-2 | TRBV11-1 | . | 13 | .
CASSLGNWENSPLHF | TGTGCCAGCAGCTTAGGGAACTGGGAGAATTCACCCCTCCACTTT | TRBJ1-6 | TRBV7-2 | . | 15 | .
CASSYRRGVNYF | TGTGCCAGCAGTTATCGGCGGGGGGTAAACTATTTT | TRBJ2-3 | TRBV28 | . | 12 | TRBD2
CASSLGTGSYEQYF | TGTGCCAGCAGCCTGGGGACAGGCTCCTACGAGCAGTACTTC | TRBJ2-7 | TRBV9 | . | 14 | TRBD1
CASSLLGGPETQYF | TGTGCCAGCAGCTTATTGGGGGGGCCAGAGACCCAGTACTTC | TRBJ2-5 | TRBV11-3 | . | 14 | .
CASSQQGVNTGELFF | TGTGCCAGCAGCCAACAGGGGGTGAACACCGGGGAGCTGTTTTTT | TRBJ2-2 | TRBV7-6 | . | 15 | TRBD1
CASSPGLAGVGDTQYF | TGTGCCAGCTCACCGGGGCTAGCGGGAGTTGGGGATACGCAGTATTTT | TRBJ2-3 | TRBV18 | . | 16 | TRBD2